This T cell receptor beta chain was retrieved from a study of shared clonotypes between healthy human individuals. Study in general: Per donor, CD8 memory used one plate, CD8 naive used two, CD4 memory used three and CD4 naive used three. Regarding the study as a whole: It was expected that sequencing depth would affect clonotype sharing among donors.

Researchers partitioned CD4+ cells into CD45RA+ naive and CD45RA-negative memory subsets. The CDR3 is 17 residues long. The V gene lost 6 bases and the J gene lost 1 base, with 16 bases spanning the gap. Germline V gene sequence: CDR1 LNHDA, CDR2 SQIVND (reference sequence). As for this clone: The target antigen is unknown.

In the sorted-subset replicate PCRs, approximately 200 ng DNA, 25,000 to 30,000 T cell genomes, was used. Sequencing was performed with immunoSEQ multiplex PCR; in TCRdb, only in-frame clones are kept and a portion is missing. The table includes millions of clones, 90% to 95% detected once. The sample taken for sequencing was naive CD4+ T cells sorted from blood. Subset here: CD45RA+ positively selected. The gene calls are TRBV19 and TRBJ1-6; D not resolved. This clonotype was obtained from a young man in good health. DNA for the CDR3: TGTGCCAGTAGCGACGCGGAAAAAAGGTCCTATAATTCACCCCTCCACTTT. Amino acids: CASSDAEKRSYNSPLHF. Looking up the rest from reference TRBV19 and TRBJ1-6 gives the full variable domain: DGGITQSPKYLFRKEGQNVTLSCEQNLNHDAMYWYRQDPGQGLRLIYYSQIVNDFQKGDIAEGYSVSREKKESFPLTVTSAQKNPTAFYLCASSDAEKRSYNSPLHFGNGTRLTVT.